The 26 T cell receptor beta chains given below trace back to one sample, sequenced in a study of PD-1 blockade in mismatch repair-deficient tumors. The assay was immunoSEQ multiplex PCR, and TCRdb's table has in-frame clones only and misses some. The sample includes around 33,000 clones, around 80% of them seen just once. The source was PBMCs, collected less than 7 weeks after starting pembrolizumab. The receptors stem from an adult with mismatch repair-deficient cancer.

J is TRBJ2-7 and V is TRBV20-1, with no clear D. The germline CDR1 and CDR2 sequences are DFQATT and SNEGSKA (reference sequence). The length of the CDR3 is 11 residues. Between the trimmed V and J ends, which lost 2 bases and 2 bases, there was a span of 4 bases. The CDR3 sequence: CSARQTYEQYF. The CDR3 nucleotides are TGCAGTGCTAGACAAACCTACGAGCAGTACTTC.

V and J are TRBV5-6 and TRBJ1-4; D is ambiguous. This CDR3 has 15 amino acids. Trimming shortened V by 3 bases and J by 3 bases, and 12 bases separated the two germline ends. Germline V gene sequence: CDR1 SGHDT, CDR2 YYEEEE. In DNA form, the CDR3 reads TGTGCCAGCAGCTGGGCCTCCGGGGCTAATGAAAAACTGTTTTTT. Protein: CASSWASGANEKLFF. Full variable domain (outside the CDR3, taken from reference TRBV5-6 and TRBJ1-4): DAGVTQSPTHLIKTRGQQVTLRCSPKSGHDTVSWYQQALGQGPQFIFQYYEEEERQRGNFPDRFSGHQFPNYSSELNVNALLLGDSALYLCASSWASGANEKLFFGSGTQLSVL.

The rearrangement uses TRBV9 and TRBJ2-5, with D possibly being TRBD2 (5 bases). V was shortened by 3 bases and J by 4 bases, with 13 bases between the two germline ends. The V gene's germline CDR1 is SGDLS and CDR2 YYNGEE. The CDR3 is 14 residues long. The CDR3 sequence: CASSGGPRAETQYF. DNA of the CDR3: TGTGCCAGCAGCGGAGGACCGAGGGCAGAGACCCAGTACTTC.

The V and J genes are TRBV19 and TRBJ2-3; TRBD1 matches 8 bases. In germline, CDR1 is LNHDA, CDR2 SQIVND (reference sequence). This CDR3 has 14 residues. The J segment lost 6 bases and the V segment lost 4 bases, leaving 6 bases of the junction unmatched. CDR3 region: CASSTQDRADTQYF. DNA of the CDR3: TGTGCCAGTAGTACCCAGGACAGGGCGGATACGCAGTATTTT.

This clone was seen only a few times. V gene TRBV11-3 combines with J gene TRBJ2-7; a possible D gene is TRBD2 (6 bases). CDR1 is SGHNT, CDR2 YENEEA, per germline. The CDR3 spans 14 residues. V lost 5 bases to trimming and J lost 2 bases, with 13 bases between them. The CDR3 is CASSQGLSAYEQYF. The CDR3 nucleotides are TGTGCCAGCAGCCAGGGACTGTCTGCCTACGAGCAGTACTTC.

This clone was counted between two and nine times. The chain uses TRBV6-5 and TRBJ2-7; the D gene is possibly TRBD2 (6 bases). Germline CDR1 is MNHEY and CDR2 is SVGAGI. This CDR3 has 13 amino acids. The V end was cut by 6 bases, the J end by 4 bases, with 13 bases between. CDR3 protein: CASSRDSLYEQYF. The CDR3 nucleotides read TGTGCCAGCAGCAGGGACTCTTTATACGAGCAGTACTTC.

This chain uses TRBV11-3 with TRBJ2-1, with D perhaps matching TRBD2 (6 bases). CDR3 length equals 15 residues. V lost 5 bases, J lost 4 bases, and 15 bases lay in between. The germline V gene encodes CDR1 SGHNT and CDR2 YENEEA. CDR3 bases: TGTGCCAGCAGCCCTTCGGGGGAGAGGTACAATGAGCAGTTCTTC. Translated: CASSPSGERYNEQFF.

V usage is TRBV6-6 and J usage is TRBJ1-1; TRBD1 is a possible D gene (6 bases). Trimming took 6 bases from V and 1 from J, leaving 12 bases between them. Germline V lookup: CDR1 MNHNY, CDR2 SVGAGI (reference sequence). The CDR3 is 14 amino acids. CDR3 nucleotide sequence: TGTGCCAGCAGGGAAGGACAGACGAACACTGAAGCTTTCTTT. This translates into CASREGQTNTEAFF.

This clone was detected only once. The chain has TRBV27 and TRBJ1-3, with 7 bases aligning to TRBD1. The CDR3 is 15 residues long. CDR1 is MNHEY, CDR2 SMNVEV, per germline (reference sequence). The V gene end was trimmed by 8 bases and the J gene end by 2 bases; junction bases not matched to a gene: 9. The CDR3 sequence: CASGRSGTAGNTIYF. For the CDR3, the DNA is TGTGCCAGCGGAAGATCCGGGACAGCTGGAAACACCATATATTTT.

This chain links TRBV2 with TRBJ1-1; possibly TRBD1 for D (6 bases). The CDR3 has 14 amino acids. Trimming cost V 5 bases and J 4 bases, with 14 bases left between them. The germline CDR1 and CDR2 sequences are SNHLY and FYNNEI. The CDR3 reads CASSKDSYFTEAFF. CDR3 sequence (DNA): TGTGCCAGCAGTAAGGACAGTTATTTCACTGAAGCTTTCTTT.

The V and J genes are TRBV6-6 and TRBJ2-7; 7 bases align to TRBD1. The V gene's germline CDR1 is MNHNY and CDR2 SVGAGI (reference sequence). After removal of 6 bases from V and 5 bases from J, the junction contained 7 bases not matched to a gene. This CDR3 is 13 amino acids long. CDR3 DNA sequence: TGTGCCAGCAGAGGACAGGAGTTGAACGAGCAGTACTTC. Its translation is CASRGQELNEQYF.

The chain has TRBV28 and TRBJ2-2; 9 bases are a match to TRBD2. The germline V gene has CDR1 MDHEN and CDR2 SYDVKM. V shed 3 bases, J shed 8 bases, and the junction held 4 bases outside the gene matches. This CDR3 region has 14 residues. CDR3 sequence (DNA): TGTGCCAGCAGTTTTGCGGGGGGGGAAGGGGAGCTGTTTTTT. It specifies CASSFAGGEGELFF.

This chain links TRBV7-6 with TRBJ1-1; 9 bases are a match to TRBD1. V lost 5 bases, J lost 11 bases, and 6 bases stayed unmatched. Per the germline V gene, CDR1 is SGHVS and CDR2 is FNYEAQ. The CDR3 runs to 12 residues. Written as DNA, the CDR3 is TGTGCCAGCAGCCACGACAGGGGGGCGGCTTTCTTT. It encodes CASSHDRGAAFF.

The chain carries TRBV5-1 and TRBJ2-2, with 7 positions matching TRBD1. The germline V gene has CDR1 SGHRS and CDR2 YFSETQ. The CDR3 length is 14 residues. The J segment lost 4 bases and the V segment lost 0 bases, leaving 0 bases of the junction unmatched. In DNA, the CDR3 is TGCGCCAGCAGCTTGGGGGACAGCACCGGGGAGCTGTTTTTT. Protein product: CASSLGDSTGELFF.

The chain employs TRBV2 and TRBJ2-1; 9 bases match TRBD2. Germline V gene sequence: CDR1 SNHLY, CDR2 FYNNEI. This CDR3 is built from 13 residues. V gave up 8 bases and J gave up 12 bases; unmatched junction bases: 11. CDR3: CASPGNSGSGQFF. Written as DNA, the CDR3 is TGTGCCAGCCCGGGCAATAGCGGGAGTGGGCAGTTCTTC.

V and J are TRBV5-1 and TRBJ1-2; no definite D call. Looked up from germline, CDR1 is SGHRS and CDR2 is YFSETQ. This CDR3 has 14 amino acids. Trimming stripped 4 bases from V and 0 bases from J, with 10 bases between. For the CDR3, the DNA is TGCGCCAGCAGCGAGGATATTGCTAACTATGGCTACACCTTC. It specifies CASSEDIANYGYTF.

V usage is TRBV7-3 and J usage is TRBJ2-2; 8 bases are a match to TRBD1. The junction had 17 bases not matched to a gene; V was cut back by 2 bases and J by 3 bases. CDR1 and CDR2 (germline): SGHTA, FQGTGA. The CDR3 runs 20 residues. The CDR3 DNA sequence: TGTGCCAGCAGCTTAGGCCCAGGAGGACAGGGATTATTTGACACCGGGGAGCTGTTTTTT. Translation: CASSLGPGGQGLFDTGELFF.

This chain uses TRBV5-1 with TRBJ2-5; TRBD2 matches 7 bases. This CDR3 is built from 16 residues. Losses at the gene ends were 4 bases for V and 3 bases for J; bases not matched to a gene: 12. Germline CDR1 is SGHRS and CDR2 is YFSETQ. The CDR3 reads CASSPGVGGGKETQYF. The CDR3 bases are TGCGCCAGCAGCCCAGGTGTGGGCGGGGGTAAAGAGACCCAGTACTTC.

The CDR3 loop is CASSNRGAGSTDTQYF. The CDR3 DNA reads as TGTGCCAGCTCAAACAGGGGGGCCGGGAGCACAGATACGCAGTATTTT. The gene calls are TRBV18 and TRBJ2-3; TRBD1 aligns across 8 bases. The CDR3 is made up of 16 amino acids. V dropped 5 bases and J dropped 0; count of bases not matched to a gene: 7. Germline CDR1 and CDR2: KGHSH and LQKENI.

In DNA form, the CDR3 reads TGTGCCAGCAGTCTGGACAGGACCCACGAGCAGTACTTC. The encoded protein is CASSLDRTHEQYF. The chain has TRBV28 and TRBJ2-7; the match to TRBD1 covers 7 bases. The CDR3 covers 13 residues. V was pared by 5 bases and J by 5 bases, with 6 bases of the junction left unmatched. Germline V gives CDR1 MDHEN, CDR2 SYDVKM.

V usage is TRBV9 and J usage is TRBJ2-1; D possibly corresponds to TRBD2 (6 bases). The CDR3 has 14 amino acids. Germline CDR1 and CDR2: SGDLS and YYNGEE. V was trimmed by 0 bases and J by 7 bases, leaving 11 bases between them. CDR3 nucleotides: TGTGCCAGCAGCGTAGAATTACTAGCAAATGAGCAGTTCTTC. It codes for CASSVELLANEQFF. The full variable domain, rest sourced from reference TRBV9 and TRBJ2-1, is DSGVTQTPKHLITATGQRVTLRCSPRSGDLSVYWYQQSLDQGLQFLIQYYNGEERAKGNILERFSAQQFPDLHSELNLSSLELGDSALYFCASSVELLANEQFFGPGTRLTVL.

This chain joins TRBV7-2 and TRBJ2-2; D unresolved. Germline CDR1 SGHTA, CDR2 FQGNSA. CDR3 length: 13 amino acids. The CDR3 protein is CAAAARPGGELFF. CDR3 nucleotides: TGTGCGGCTGCGGCTAGACCTGGCGGGGAGCTGTTTTTT. Full variable domain (outside the CDR3, taken from reference TRBV7-2 and TRBJ2-2): GAGVSQSPSNKVTEKGKDVELRCDPISGHTALYWYRQSLGQGLEFLIYFQGNSAPDKSGLPSDRFSAERTGGSVSTLTIQRTQQEDSAVYLCAAAARPGGELFFGEGSRLTVL.

This clone was found a few times. This rearrangement joins TRBV19 to TRBJ2-7; 9 bases match TRBD1. The CDR3 is 15 amino acids. CDR1 is LNHDA, CDR2 SQIVND, per germline (reference sequence). J gave up 3 bases and V 6 bases, and 9 bases lay outside the gene matches. CDR3 loop: CASRISGTGNYEQYF. CDR3 bases: TGTGCCAGTAGGATATCCGGGACAGGGAACTACGAGCAGTACTTC.

This clone was seen a handful of times. This chain uses TRBV10-3 with TRBJ2-7; TRBD1 aligns across 9 bases. After removal of 10 bases from V and 3 bases from J, the junction contained 13 bases not matched to a gene. Germline CDR1 reads ENHRY; CDR2 reads SYGVKD. The CDR3 is 15 residues long. CDR3 nucleotide sequence: TGTGCCACCCGGCCCATGGGACAGGGAAACTACGAGCAGTACTTC. Translation gives CATRPMGQGNYEQYF.

J is TRBJ2-1 and V is TRBV19, with D uncertain. Trimming removed 2 bases from V and 13 bases from J, with 15 bases in between. Germline V gene sequence: CDR1 LNHDA, CDR2 SQIVND (reference sequence). The CDR3 runs to 13 residues. The CDR3: CASSILATVDQFF. The CDR3, as DNA: TGTGCCAGTAGTATATTGGCGACTGTAGATCAGTTCTTC.

The chain employs TRBV19 and TRBJ1-3; 7 nucleotides agree with TRBD1. The CDR3 runs to 16 residues. Germline loops: CDR1 LNHDA, CDR2 SQIVND (reference sequence). After removal of 5 bases from V and 2 bases from J, the junction contained 9 bases not matched to a gene. In nucleotides, the CDR3 is TGTGCCAGTAGTCCACGGACAGGAACTCCTGGAAACACCATATATTTT. Translation gives CASSPRTGTPGNTIYF.